The 25 T cell receptor beta chains listed next were all sequenced from one sample in a study of cytomegalovirus exposure and HLA in healthy donors. The PCR contained 60 Vbeta and 13 Jbeta primers. TCRdb keeps only in-frame clones here, not all; method: immunoSEQ multiplex PCR. Here the sample spans 150,000 to 170,000 clones, about 68% being singletons. The sequenced sample consisted of PBMCs. The receptors originated from a young man in good health and CMV-seronegative.

This chain connects TRBV28 to TRBJ2-7; D possibly corresponds to TRBD1 (7 bases). CDR1 is MDHEN and CDR2 is SYDVKM in the germline V gene. V lost 5 bases and J 4 bases, leaving 15 bases between the germline ends. The CDR3 contains 14 residues. The CDR3, as DNA: TGTGCCAGCAGTCGCCAGGGGGGCCAGTACGAGCAGTACTTC. Protein sequence: CASSRQGGQYEQYF.

The V gene is TRBV7-2, the J gene TRBJ2-7, with D maybe TRBD2 (5 bases). The CDR3 sequence is 11 residues long. Germline CDR1 reads SGHTA; CDR2 reads FQGNSA. The V and J ends lost 1 base and 9 bases respectively, with 7 bases between them. The CDR3 sequence: CASSLGAGQYF. DNA for the CDR3: TGTGCCAGCAGCTTAGGGGCGGGGCAGTACTTC.

The J gene is TRBJ2-7, the V gene TRBV5-4; a possible D gene is TRBD2 (6 bases). The CDR3 loop spans 15 amino acids. Germline CDR1 SGHNT, CDR2 YYREEE (reference sequence). Between the trimmed V and J ends, which lost 1 base and 3 bases, there was a span of 14 bases. The CDR3 DNA is TGTGCCAGCAGCTTGCGGCCCGGAGGGCTCTACGAGCAGTACTTC. It encodes CASSLRPGGLYEQYF. Full variable domain (rest looked up from reference TRBV5-4 and TRBJ2-7): ETGVTQSPTHLIKTRGQQVTLRCSSQSGHNTVSWYQQALGQGPQFIFQYYREEENGRGNFPPRFSGLQFPNYSSELNVNALELDDSALYLCASSLRPGGLYEQYFGPGTRLTVT.

This clone was seen only a few times. One end of the junction fails to match germline, which may point to a read error. This rearrangement joins TRBV7-9 to TRBJ1-5; D is possibly TRBD1 (6 bases). Germline V gene data show CDR1 as SEHNR and CDR2 as FQNEAQ (reference sequence). There are 18 residues in the CDR3. The CDR3 loop reads CSSSLSGQGLYSNQPQHF. DNA of the CDR3: TGTTCCAGCAGCTTATCGGGTCAGGGGCTGTATAGCAATCAGCCCCAGCATTTT.

In its sample, this clone was seen a few times. This chain links TRBV19 with TRBJ2-1; a weak D match, TRBD2 (5 bases). The CDR3 spans 14 residues. Germline V gene lookup returns CDR1 LNHDA and CDR2 SQIVND (reference sequence). Between the trimmed V and J ends, which lost 6 bases and 9 bases, there was a span of 18 bases. In nucleotides, the CDR3 is TGTGCCAGTAGCTCCCCGCAATCCGGGGTTGAGCAGTTCTTC. Translated: CASSSPQSGVEQFF.

The chain employs TRBV2 and TRBJ2-1; tentative D call: TRBD2 (8 bases). Trimming shortened V by 5 bases and J by 9 bases, and 23 bases separated the two germline ends. CDR1 is SNHLY and CDR2 is FYNNEI in the germline V gene. This CDR3 contains 16 residues. The CDR3: CASSFPGGTRDSEQFF. The CDR3, as DNA: TGTGCCAGCAGTTTCCCTGGGGGGACTAGGGACAGTGAGCAGTTCTTC. Full variable domain (missing parts from reference TRBV2 and TRBJ2-1): EPEVTQTPSHQVTQMGQEVILRCVPISNHLYFYWYRQILGQKVEFLVSFYNNEISEKSEIFDDQFSVERPDGSNFTLKIRSTKLEDSAMYFCASSFPGGTRDSEQFFGPGTRLTVL.

V usage is TRBV7-9 and J usage is TRBJ2-7, with 8 bases that match TRBD2. Losses at the gene ends were 4 bases for V and 7 bases for J; bases not matched to a gene: 6. The germline CDR1 and CDR2 sequences are SEHNR and FQNEAQ (reference sequence). This CDR3 is 13 amino acids long. CDR3 protein: CASSSGLAGEQYF. In nucleotides, the CDR3 is TGTGCCAGCAGCTCCGGGCTAGCGGGTGAGCAGTACTTC.

The chain couples TRBV2 to TRBJ2-1, with D unresolved. Looked up from germline, CDR1 is SNHLY and CDR2 is FYNNEI. V lost 4 bases and J lost 0, with 10 bases in between. The CDR3 has 15 residues. CDR3 region: CASSAGATSYNEQFF. In nucleotides, the CDR3 is TGTGCCAGCAGTGCGGGTGCTACCTCCTACAATGAGCAGTTCTTC.

The chain is built from TRBV6-6 and TRBJ1-1; the D is unclear. Trimming shortened V by 7 bases and J by 0 bases, and 9 bases separated the two germline ends. This CDR3 is built from 13 residues. CDR1 MNHNY and CDR2 SVGAGI come from the germline V gene (reference sequence). The chain's CDR3 is CASTYSMNTEAFF. The CDR3 DNA reads TGTGCCAGCACATACAGCATGAACACTGAAGCTTTCTTT.

The CDR3 reads CASTNWWTSDHNEQFF. CDR3 nucleotides: TGTGCCAGCACTAACTGGTGGACTAGCGACCACAATGAGCAGTTCTTC. V usage is TRBV6-6 and J usage is TRBJ2-1; TRBD2 matches at 9 bases. Trimming took 7 bases from V and 5 from J; bases not matched to a gene: 12. This CDR3 is built from 16 residues. Germline lookup yields CDR1 MNHNY and CDR2 SVGAGI (reference sequence).

Written as DNA, the CDR3 is TGTGCCAGCAGTGGAGAGGGCAGGCGGGACGACACTGAAGCTTTCTTT. This translates into CASSGEGRRDDTEAFF. The chain links TRBV5-4 to TRBJ1-1; maybe TRBD1 (5 bases). This CDR3 contains 16 residues. Germline V gene data show CDR1 as SGHNT and CDR2 as YYREEE (reference sequence). Trimming stripped 5 bases from V and 3 bases from J, with 20 bases between.

The rearrangement links TRBV7-2 to TRBJ2-7, with 8 bases matching TRBD2. Germline assignment: CDR1 SGHTA and CDR2 FQGNSA. There are 14 residues in the CDR3. The junction had 8 bases not matched to a gene; V was cut back by 5 bases and J by 5 bases. The chain's CDR3 is CASSPPPAGDEQYF. The CDR3 coding sequence is TGTGCCAGCAGCCCGCCGCCAGCGGGAGACGAGCAGTACTTC.

This sequence joins TRBV10-3 and TRBJ2-3; a possible D gene is TRBD1 (7 bases). Between the trimmed V and J ends, which lost 11 bases and 9 bases, there was a span of 27 bases. In germline, CDR1 is ENHRY, CDR2 SYGVKD. CDR3 length: 15 amino acids. CDR3 sequence: CACRRGPIPEETQYF. The CDR3 nucleotides are TGTGCCTGCCGGAGGGGGCCGATCCCGGAAGAAACGCAGTATTTT.

The V gene is TRBV2, the J gene TRBJ2-7; weak D call: TRBD1 (6 bases). This CDR3 contains 12 residues. Trimming cost V 5 bases and J 2 bases, with 7 bases left between them. CDR1 is SNHLY and CDR2 is FYNNEI in the germline V gene. The CDR3 is CASSTGPYEQYF. DNA of the CDR3: TGTGCCAGCAGTACAGGGCCCTACGAGCAGTACTTC. Drawing the rest from reference TRBV2 and TRBJ2-7, the complete variable domain is EPEVTQTPSHQVTQMGQEVILRCVPISNHLYFYWYRQILGQKVEFLVSFYNNEISEKSEIFDDQFSVERPDGSNFTLKIRSTKLEDSAMYFCASSTGPYEQYFGPGTRLTVT.

CDR3 nucleotide sequence: TGTGCCAGCAGTGGGAGGGGCCGCGACCTCACAGATACGCAGTATTTT. Amino acids: CASSGRGRDLTDTQYF. This chain joins TRBV2 and TRBJ2-3, with D possibly TRBD2 on 6 matching bases. CDR3 length equals 16 residues. V was pared by 4 bases and J by 2 bases, with 16 bases between. Germline CDR1 and CDR2: SNHLY and FYNNEI.

The V gene is TRBV18, the J gene TRBJ2-2; perhaps TRBD2 as D (5 bases). Germline assignment: CDR1 KGHSH and CDR2 LQKENI. The V gene lost 2 bases and the J gene lost 7 bases, with 17 bases spanning the gap. The CDR3 extends over 16 amino acids. The CDR3 region has the DNA TGTGCCAGCTCACCAAATCGGCCGGGATACGACGGGGAGCTGTTTTTT. Protein: CASSPNRPGYDGELFF.

This clone is a singleton in its sample. The CDR3 reads CSVATGFSGNTIYF. The DNA of the CDR3 is TGCAGCGTTGCAACAGGGTTCTCTGGAAACACCATATATTTT. This chain uses TRBV29-1 with TRBJ1-3, with D maybe TRBD1 (6 bases). Trimming took off 4 bases at V and 0 bases at J, with 10 bases between the two ends. The CDR3 runs 14 residues. CDR1 and CDR2 from the germline V gene are SQVTM and ANQGSEA.

This clone has a count of ten or more. This chain connects TRBV19 to TRBJ1-4; a possible D gene is TRBD1 (5 bases). The CDR3 length is 15 residues. CDR1 LNHDA and CDR2 SQIVND come from the germline V gene (reference sequence). The V and J ends lost 3 bases and 0 bases respectively, with 8 bases between them. The CDR3 reads CASSIGGATNEKLFF. The CDR3 DNA reads TGTGCCAGTAGTATTGGGGGGGCAACTAATGAAAAACTGTTTTTT.

The CDR3 DNA follows: TGTGCCAGCAGCCCCGGGGTAGCGGCCCAAGAGACCCAGTACTTC. Translated, it gives CASSPGVAAQETQYF. The chain links TRBV7-9 to TRBJ2-5, with D maybe TRBD2 (6 bases). CDR1 and CDR2 (germline): SEHNR, FQNEAQ (reference sequence). Trimming removed 5 bases from V and 1 base from J, with 14 bases in between. CDR3 length: 15 amino acids. The full variable domain, rest sourced from reference TRBV7-9 and TRBJ2-5, is DTGVSQNPRHKITKRGQNVTFRCDPISEHNRLYWYRQTLGQGPEFLTYFQNEAQLEKSRLLSDRFSAERPKGSFSTLEIQRTEQGDSAMYLCASSPGVAAQETQYFGPGTRLLVL.

The chain employs TRBV21-1 and TRBJ2-5; TRBD1, as called in the table, went unchecked against the DNA. TRBV21-1 is designated a pseudogene. The CDR3 runs 17 residues. CDR3 in DNA: TGTGCCAGCAGCAGGGATTATAGGGGTTCGTACCAAGAGACCCAGTACTTC. Protein: CASSRDYRGSYQETQYF.

The gene calls are TRBV12-1 and TRBJ2-5; TRBD2 is the table's D call, not checked against the DNA. The DNA end favors TRBJ2-7, so the J call may be wrong. TRBV12-1 is tagged as a pseudogene. The CDR3 contains 11 residues. CDR3 nucleotides: TGTGCCAGCAGCTTGGTCTACGAGCAGTACTTC. This codes for CASSLVYEQYF.

The J gene is TRBJ1-5, the V gene TRBV6-1; D perhaps matches TRBD1 (5 bases). Germline V gene lookup returns CDR1 MNHNS and CDR2 SASEGT. The CDR3 length is 15 residues. The V end was cut by 4 bases, the J end by 4 bases, with 14 bases between. The CDR3 sequence is CASSGGHLLNQPQHF. In DNA form, the CDR3 reads TGTGCCAGCAGTGGTGGACACCTTCTTAATCAGCCCCAGCATTTT.

The rearrangement uses TRBV9 and TRBJ2-5, with 9 nucleotides matching TRBD2. The V gene end was trimmed by 3 bases and the J gene end by 1 base; junction bases not matched to a gene: 4. There are 15 residues in the CDR3. Germline V lookup: CDR1 SGDLS, CDR2 YYNGEE. Here the CDR3 reads CASSATSGRQETQYF. The CDR3 bases are TGTGCCAGCAGCGCCACTAGCGGGCGCCAAGAGACCCAGTACTTC.

The V gene is TRBV30, the J gene TRBJ2-7; TRBD1 agrees at 7 bases. CDR1 and CDR2 from the germline V gene are GTSNPN and SVGIG (reference sequence). V gave up 3 bases and J gave up 2 bases; unmatched junction bases: 1. CDR3 length: 12 residues. The CDR3 region has the DNA TGTGCCTGGAGGGGACAGCCCTACGAGCAGTACTTC. Translated, it gives CAWRGQPYEQYF.

As for this clone: An end of the junction does not agree with germline; a read error may underlie this. This chain links TRBV19 with TRBJ2-4; TRBD2 matches 8 bases. Germline CDR1 and CDR2: LNHDA and SQIVND (reference sequence). This CDR3 is built from 12 residues. The CDR3 loop is CASSMGGGYHNF. CDR3 bases: TGTGCCAGTAGTATGGGCGGGGGGTATCATAACTTC. The full variable domain, in which reference TRBV19 and TRBJ2-4 provide the parts outside the CDR3, is DGGITQSPKYLFRKEGQNVTLSCEQNLNHDAMYWYRQDPGQGLRLIYYSQIVNDFQKGDIAEGYSVSREKKESFPLTVTSAQKNPTAFYLCASSMGGGYHNFGAGTRLSVL.